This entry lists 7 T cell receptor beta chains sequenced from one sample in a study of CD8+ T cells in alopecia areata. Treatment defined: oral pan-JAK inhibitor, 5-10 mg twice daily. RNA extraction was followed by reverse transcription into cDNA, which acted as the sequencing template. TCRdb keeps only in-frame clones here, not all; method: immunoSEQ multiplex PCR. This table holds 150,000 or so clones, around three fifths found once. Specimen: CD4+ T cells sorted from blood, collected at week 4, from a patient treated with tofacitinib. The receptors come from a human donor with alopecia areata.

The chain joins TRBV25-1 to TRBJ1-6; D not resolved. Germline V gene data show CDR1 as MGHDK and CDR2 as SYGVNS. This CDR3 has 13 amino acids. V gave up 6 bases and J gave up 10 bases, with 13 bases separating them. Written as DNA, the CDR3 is TGTGCCAGCAGCCAGATAGTTGGGTCACCCCTCCACTTT. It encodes CASSQIVGSPLHF.

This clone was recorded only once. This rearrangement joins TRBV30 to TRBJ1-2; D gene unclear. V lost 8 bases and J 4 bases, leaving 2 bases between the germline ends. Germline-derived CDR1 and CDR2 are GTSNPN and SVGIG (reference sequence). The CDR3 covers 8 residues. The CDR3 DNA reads TGTGCCCTCTATGGCTACACCTTC. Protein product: CALYGYTF.

CDR3 DNA: TGTGCCAGCAGCTTACGGACTAGCGGGGGGTCATCCTACGAGCAGTACTTC. Its protein is CASSLRTSGGSSYEQYF. The chain links TRBV13 to TRBJ2-7; TRBD2 aligns across 14 bases. CDR3 length: 17 residues. Germline V gene lookup returns CDR1 PRHDT and CDR2 FYEKMQ (reference sequence). The trim removed 2 bases at V and 1 base at J, leaving 4 bases unmatched.

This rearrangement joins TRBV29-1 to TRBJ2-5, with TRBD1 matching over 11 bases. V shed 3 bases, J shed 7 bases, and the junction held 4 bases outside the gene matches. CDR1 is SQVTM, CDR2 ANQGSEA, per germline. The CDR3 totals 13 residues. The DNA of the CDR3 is TGCAGCGTTGAGGACAGGGGGCTTGGGACCCAGTACTTC. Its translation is CSVEDRGLGTQYF. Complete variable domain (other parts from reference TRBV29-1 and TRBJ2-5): SAVISQKPSRDICQRGTSLTIQCQVDSQVTMMFWYRQQPGQSLTLIATANQGSEATYESGFVIDKFPISRPNLTFSTLTVSNMSPEDSSIYLCSVEDRGLGTQYFGPGTRLLVL.

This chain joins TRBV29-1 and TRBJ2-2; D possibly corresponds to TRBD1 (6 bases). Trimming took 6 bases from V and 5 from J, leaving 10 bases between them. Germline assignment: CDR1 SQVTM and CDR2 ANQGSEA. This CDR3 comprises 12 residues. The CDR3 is CSVKRGTGELFF. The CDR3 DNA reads TGCAGCGTCAAGAGGGGGACCGGGGAGCTGTTTTTT.

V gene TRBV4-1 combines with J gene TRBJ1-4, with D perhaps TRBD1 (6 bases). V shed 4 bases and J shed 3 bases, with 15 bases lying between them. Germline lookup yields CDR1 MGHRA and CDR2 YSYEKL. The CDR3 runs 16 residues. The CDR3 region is CASSRTDSLANEKLFF. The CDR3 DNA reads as TGCGCCAGCAGCCGAACGGACAGTCTGGCTAATGAAAAACTGTTTTTT.

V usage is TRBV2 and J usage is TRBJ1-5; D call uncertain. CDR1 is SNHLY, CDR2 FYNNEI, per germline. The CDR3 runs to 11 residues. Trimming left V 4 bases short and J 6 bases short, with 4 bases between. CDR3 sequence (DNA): TGTGCCAGCAGTGGGGGTCAGCCCCAGCATTTT. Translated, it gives CASSGGQPQHF. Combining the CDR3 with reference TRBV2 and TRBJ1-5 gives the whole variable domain EPEVTQTPSHQVTQMGQEVILRCVPISNHLYFYWYRQILGQKVEFLVSFYNNEISEKSEIFDDQFSVERPDGSNFTLKIRSTKLEDSAMYFCASSGGQPQHFGDGTRLSIL.